A selection of T cell receptor beta chains follows, all from one sample in a study of human T cells and chemical hapten exposure. TCRdb ran MiXCR on the RACE reads and lists one entry per CDR3 protein. The data contain under 50,000 distinct CDR3 sequences, 6.5% to 8% of them seen just once; the ten biggest clones take up over 1%. The starting material was whole blood, obtained in connection with sensitization to the hapten diphenylcyclopropenone (DPC). The source of these receptors is a woman aged 50 to 60 with alopecia areata. Some clones in this sample may be carry-over from other donors' samples. Each CDR3 is given with its conserved first and last residue. A D gene is named only where the DNA matches it firmly. The size field is filled for only some rows; it gives once, few, many or a size class.

>TRBJ2-7|TRBV6-6|NA|few
TGTGCCAGCAGCCAAGAAGGGGGAGGAAGCTACGAGCAGTACTTC
CASSQEGGGSYEQYF
>TRBJ2-7|TRBV7-9|NA|many
TGTGCCAGCAGCTCCGGTGGGGAGCAGTACTTC
CASSSGGEQYF
>TRBJ2-1|TRBV6-5|TRBD2|many
TGTGCCAGCAGTTCCGGAGGCGGGAGAGAGCAGTTCTTC
CASSSGGGREQFF
>TRBJ2-3|TRBV29-1|NA|NA
TGCAGCGCCCGAAATATGATAAGCACAGATACGCAGTATTTT
CSARNMISTDTQYF
>TRBJ2-2|TRBV7-3|TRBD2|few
TGTGCCAGCAGCCCGGGGAGGGGCGGCACCGGGGAGCTGTTTTTT
CASSPGRGGTGELFF
>TRBJ2-1|TRBV29-1|NA|NA
TGCAGCGAGACTATCCACAATGAGCAGTTCTTC
CSETIHNEQFF
>TRBJ1-1|TRBV5-1|NA|NA
TGCGCCAGCAGCTTGGACGGTTTCACTGAAGCTTTCTTT
CASSLDGFTEAFF
>TRBJ2-2|TRBV5-5|NA|few
TGTGCCAGCATCGGGGGAGAGACGAGCGGGGAGCTGTTTTTT
CASIGGETSGELFF
>TRBJ2-5|TRBV7-2|NA|NA
TGTGCCAGCAGCTTAGGGTTAAGGGGGCAAGAGACCCAGTACTTC
CASSLGLRGQETQYF
>TRBJ1-1|TRBV18|TRBD1|NA
TGTGCCAGCTCACCACGGACAGGGACGGACACTGAAGCTTTCTTT
CASSPRTGTDTEAFF
>TRBJ2-5|TRBV11-3|NA|many
TGTGCCAGCAGCTTAAGAGGAACTGGAGAGACCCAGTACTTC
CASSLRGTGETQYF
>TRBJ2-1|TRBV5-4|NA|many
TGTGCCAGCAGCTTGGGGAAACTGACCTCCTACAATGAGCAGTTCTTC
CASSLGKLTSYNEQFF
>TRBJ2-3|TRBV7-2|TRBD2|many
TGTGCCAGCAGCTTAGTGGGACTAGCGGGAGGTATGCTCACAGATACGCAGTATTTT
CASSLVGLAGGMLTDTQYF
>TRBJ1-1|TRBV6-2/TRBV6-3|NA|few
TGTGCCAGCAGTTACTCGAGCAGGGTGGGCACTGAAGCTTTCTTT
CASSYSSRVGTEAFF
>TRBJ2-5|TRBV9|NA|NA
TGTGCCAGCAGCGTAGGAAGAGTCCGTGGGACCCAGTACTTC
CASSVGRVRGTQYF
>TRBJ1-6|TRBV11-1|TRBD1|many
TGTGCCAGCAGCGGACCAGGGGGATCGCTCCACTTT
CASSGPGGSLHF
>TRBJ1-5|TRBV20-1|NA|many
TGCAGTGCTATCCGCCGGGAGAATCAGCCCCAGCATTTT
CSAIRRENQPQHF
>TRBJ2-5|TRBV11-1|TRBD1|NA
TGTGCCAGCAGCTTAGCGAGGACAGGGATTGGGGGCCTCCAAGAGACCCAGTACTTC
CASSLARTGIGGLQETQYF
>TRBJ2-3|TRBV5-1|TRBD2|NA
TGCGCCAGCAGCTTTTTTCTAGCGGGGAGCACAGATACGCAGTATTTT
CASSFFLAGSTDTQYF
>TRBJ1-3|TRBV30|NA|many
TGTGCCTTGGACGGGCCAGGAAACACCATATATTTT
CALDGPGNTIYF
>TRBJ2-3|TRBV4-3|TRBD1|NA
TGCGCCAGCAGCCAAGCCGGACAGGTCTCTAGCACAGATACGCAGTATTTT
CASSQAGQVSSTDTQYF
>TRBJ2-1|TRBV5-1|TRBD2|many
TGCGCCAGCACGCGGTCGTTAGCGGGAGGTGATGAGCAGTTCTTC
CASTRSLAGGDEQFF
>TRBJ2-1|TRBV6-4|NA|many
TGTGCCAGCAGTGACTCGGCTGGATCCTACAATGAGCAGTTCTTC
CASSDSAGSYNEQFF
>TRBJ2-3|TRBV20-1|NA|NA
TGCAGTGCTAGAGGTTTTAGCACAGATACGCAGTATTTT
CSARGFSTDTQYF
>TRBJ1-6|TRBV28|TRBD1|NA
TGTGCCAGCAGTTTAGGGTTTTCGGGGACAGTCTCCAATTCACCCCTCCACTTT
CASSLGFSGTVSNSPLHF
>TRBJ2-5|TRBV14|TRBD1|NA
TGTGCCAGCAGCACCACCGACAGGGTTGAGACCCAGTACTTC
CASSTTDRVETQYF
>TRBJ1-2|TRBV6-5|NA|many
TGTGCCAGCAGTTACTCCCACAGTGGCTATGGCTACACCTTC
CASSYSHSGYGYTF
>TRBJ1-1|TRBV7-2|NA|many
TGTGCCAGCAGCCCAGGGACGGCGTACAAAGCTTTCTTT
CASSPGTAYKAFF
>TRBJ2-7|TRBV3-1|TRBD2|many
TGTGCCAGCAGCCAGGGACTAGCGGGAGGGTCCTACGAGCAGTACTTC
CASSQGLAGGSYEQYF
>TRBJ1-2|TRBV7-9|NA|NA
TGTGCCAGCAGCGACGATATTAACTATGGCTACACCTTC
CASSDDINYGYTF
>TRBJ2-7|TRBV6-2/TRBV6-3|NA|NA
TGTGCCAGCAGTTACAGGACGACTTCCTACGAGCAGTACTTC
CASSYRTTSYEQYF
>TRBJ2-7|TRBV6-6|NA|many
TGTGCCAGCAGCCCCCGGGCCACGGGCGAGCAGTACTTC
CASSPRATGEQYF
>TRBJ2-3|TRBV12-3/TRBV12-4|NA|many
TGTGCCAGCAGTTTAATTAGCGTAAATACAGATACGCAGTATTTT
CASSLISVNTDTQYF
>TRBJ2-3|TRBV19|NA|many
TGTGCCAGTGGAGGCGGTAGCACAGATACGCAGTATTTT
CASGGGSTDTQYF
>TRBJ1-1|TRBV10-2|NA|many
TGCGCCAGCAGGGCAGGGCGATTGATGAACACTGAAGCTTTCTTT
CASRAGRLMNTEAFF
>TRBJ1-2|TRBV29-1|NA|NA
TGCAGCGTGTCGGACGGCTATGGCTACACCTTC
CSVSDGYGYTF
>TRBJ2-2|TRBV9|NA|NA
TGTGCCAGCAGCCCAGGTGGTTTCAACTTCGGCTCCGGGGAGCTGTTTTTT
CASSPGGFNFGSGELFF
>TRBJ1-1|TRBV6-5|NA|NA
TGTGCCAGCAGTTATGGGGGGCTGAACACTGAAGCTTTCTTT
CASSYGGLNTEAFF
>TRBJ2-5|TRBV7-2|TRBD1|few
TGTGCCAGCAGCTTCGACAGGGGGCTTCAGGAGACCCAGTACTTC
CASSFDRGLQETQYF
>TRBJ2-7|TRBV7-5|NA|medium-sized
NA
CISVPEAYPGMAASAYEQYF
>TRBJ1-1|TRBV29-1|NA|many
TGCAGCGCCTCTAACACTGAAGCTTTCTTT
CSASNTEAFF
>TRBJ1-6|TRBV7-8|TRBD1|many
TGTGCCAGCAGCTTCAGGGGGGACGATTCACCCCTCCACTTT
CASSFRGDDSPLHF
>TRBJ1-2|TRBV7-3|TRBD1|many
TGTGCCAGCAGCCCCTCCCCCGGGACAGGGAGCTATGGCTACACCTTC
CASSPSPGTGSYGYTF
>TRBJ2-5|TRBV7-7|NA|many
TGTGCTAGCAGCTTAGGCAGGGCAGAGACCCAGTACTTC
CASSLGRAETQYF
>TRBJ2-2|TRBV10-3|NA|many
TGTGCCATCAGTGGACGAGATACCGGGGAGCTGTTTTTT
CAISGRDTGELFF
>TRBJ2-7|TRBV29-1|NA|many
TGCAGCGTGGAGAGGGGCCGGTACGAGCAGTACTTC
CSVERGRYEQYF